These T cell receptor beta chains were read from a single sample in a study of blood T cell repertoires in COVID-19. Sequencing was performed with immunoSEQ multiplex PCR; in TCRdb, only in-frame clones are kept and a portion is missing. The sample lists some 290,000 clones; roughly 89% were seen once. The sequenced sample was PBMCs or T cells enriched from blood (not recorded which). These receptors were obtained from a woman aged 25 to 45 who had recovered from COVID-19. CDR3s include the opening cysteine and the closing phenylalanine or tryptophan. A D gene is named only where the DNA matches it firmly. The size of a clone is reported for some rows only, either as once, few or many, or as a class for expanded clones.

CDR3 length: 17
clone size: .
V gene: TRBV6-1
J gene: TRBJ1-3
D gene: .
CDR3 protein: CASSEAYGGASGNTIYF
CDR3 DNA: TGTGCCAGCAGTGAAGCTTATGGGGGGGCGTCTGGAAACACCATATATTTT

CDR3 length: 15
clone size: .
V gene: TRBV3-1/TRBV3-2
J gene: TRBJ2-7
D gene: TRBD2
CDR3 protein: CASSQEGLAPYEQYF
CDR3 DNA: TGTGCCAGCAGCCAAGAGGGACTAGCGCCTTACGAGCAGTACTTC

CDR3 length: 15
clone size: .
V gene: TRBV6-5
J gene: TRBJ1-5
D gene: TRBD1
CDR3 protein: CASSRQTGEGQPQHF
CDR3 DNA: TGTGCCAGCAGCCGTCAGACAGGGGAGGGTCAGCCCCAGCATTTT

CDR3 length: 15
clone size: .
V gene: TRBV6-5
J gene: TRBJ1-5
D gene: TRBD1
CDR3 protein: CASSQPGQGNQPQHF
CDR3 DNA: TGTGCCAGCAGTCAGCCGGGACAGGGGAATCAGCCCCAGCATTTT

CDR3 length: 16
clone size: .
V gene: TRBV7-3
J gene: TRBJ2-1
D gene: TRBD2
CDR3 protein: CASSLRLAGERDEQFF
CDR3 DNA: TGTGCCAGCAGCTTAAGGCTAGCGGGAGAAAGGGATGAGCAGTTCTTC

CDR3 length: 14
clone size: .
V gene: TRBV10-3
J gene: TRBJ1-1
D gene: TRBD1
CDR3 protein: CAISQGALYTEAFF
CDR3 DNA: TGTGCCATATCACAGGGGGCGTTATATACTGAAGCTTTCTTT

CDR3 length: 15
clone size: once
V gene: TRBV7-7
J gene: TRBJ2-1
D gene: .
CDR3 protein: CASSLGTGSYNEQFF
CDR3 DNA: TGTGCTAGCAGCCTCGGGACTGGCTCCTACAATGAGCAGTTCTTC

CDR3 length: 13
clone size: .
V gene: TRBV4-2
J gene: TRBJ1-1
D gene: .
CDR3 protein: CASRLTPNTEAFF
CDR3 DNA: TGTGCCAGCAGACTGACACCTAACACTGAAGCTTTCTTT

CDR3 length: 13
clone size: .
V gene: TRBV29-1
J gene: TRBJ1-1
D gene: TRBD1
CDR3 protein: CSVAGQGSTEAFF
CDR3 DNA: TGCAGCGTAGCGGGACAGGGGAGCACTGAAGCTTTCTTT

CDR3 length: 16
clone size: once
V gene: TRBV4-1
J gene: TRBJ2-2
D gene: .
CDR3 protein: CASSQVARTNTGELFF
CDR3 DNA: TGCGCCAGCAGCCAAGTGGCCAGGACGAACACCGGGGAGCTGTTTTTT

CDR3 length: 13
clone size: .
V gene: TRBV12-5
J gene: TRBJ1-2
D gene: .
CDR3 protein: CASGLVPGDGYTF
CDR3 DNA: TGTGCTAGTGGTTTGGTACCGGGGGATGGCTACACCTTC

CDR3 length: 18
clone size: .
V gene: TRBV11-3
J gene: TRBJ2-5
D gene: TRBD2
CDR3 protein: CASSLDWKTSGIQETQYF
CDR3 DNA: TGTGCCAGCAGCTTAGATTGGAAGACTAGCGGGATCCAAGAGACCCAGTACTTC

CDR3 length: 15
clone size: .
V gene: TRBV2
J gene: TRBJ1-2
D gene: TRBD1
CDR3 protein: CASTTNRGVYYGYTF
CDR3 DNA: TGTGCCAGCACCACCAACAGGGGGGTTTACTATGGCTACACCTTC

CDR3 length: 18
clone size: .
V gene: TRBV11-2
J gene: TRBJ2-1
D gene: TRBD2
CDR3 protein: CASTYYGTSGREYNEQFF
CDR3 DNA: TGTGCCAGCACCTACTATGGCACTAGCGGGAGGGAGTACAATGAGCAGTTCTTC

CDR3 length: 15
clone size: .
V gene: TRBV3-1/TRBV3-2
J gene: TRBJ1-1
D gene: .
CDR3 protein: CASSQVPMGGTEAFF
CDR3 DNA: TGTGCCAGCAGCCAAGTCCCCATGGGGGGCACTGAAGCTTTCTTT

CDR3 length: 13
clone size: .
V gene: TRBV7-6
J gene: TRBJ2-1
D gene: .
CDR3 protein: CASSWAQYNEQFF
CDR3 DNA: TGTGCCAGCAGCTGGGCGCAGTACAATGAGCAGTTCTTC

CDR3 length: 15
clone size: .
V gene: TRBV6-2/TRBV6-3
J gene: TRBJ2-3
D gene: TRBD2
CDR3 protein: CASSYWGGAADTQYF
CDR3 DNA: TGTGCCAGCAGTTACTGGGGAGGGGCGGCAGATACGCAGTATTTT

CDR3 length: 15
clone size: .
V gene: TRBV21-1
J gene: TRBJ1-5
D gene: .
CDR3 protein: CASTPTAESNQPQHF
CDR3 DNA: TGTGCCAGCACCCCGACAGCTGAGAGCAATCAGCCCCAGCATTTT

CDR3 length: 14
clone size: .
V gene: TRBV3-1/TRBV3-2
J gene: TRBJ2-7
D gene: TRBD2
CDR3 protein: CASSQATSGNEQYF
CDR3 DNA: TGTGCCAGCAGCCAAGCCACTAGCGGGAACGAGCAGTACTTC

CDR3 length: 13
clone size: .
V gene: TRBV27
J gene: TRBJ2-7
D gene: .
CDR3 protein: CASSWDSSYEQYF
CDR3 DNA: TGTGCCAGCAGTTGGGACTCCTCCTACGAGCAGTACTTC

CDR3 length: 15
clone size: .
V gene: TRBV15
J gene: TRBJ1-5
D gene: .
CDR3 protein: CATSRDRAPSQPQHF
CDR3 DNA: TGTGCCACCAGCAGAGATCGGGCCCCTAGCCAGCCCCAGCATTTT

CDR3 length: 13
clone size: .
V gene: TRBV5-4
J gene: TRBJ1-2
D gene: .
CDR3 protein: CASSSRGYYGYTF
CDR3 DNA: TGTGCCAGCAGCTCGCGGGGGTACTATGGCTACACCTTC

CDR3 length: 16
clone size: .
V gene: TRBV21-1
J gene: TRBJ1-5
D gene: .
CDR3 protein: CASSKEETPHNQPQHF
CDR3 DNA: TGTGCCAGCAGCAAAGAAGAAACACCGCACAATCAGCCCCAGCATTTT

CDR3 length: 17
clone size: .
V gene: TRBV3-1/TRBV3-2
J gene: TRBJ2-2
D gene: TRBD2
CDR3 protein: CASSQEFGRKPTGELFF
CDR3 DNA: TGTGCCAGCAGCCAAGAATTCGGGAGGAAACCCACCGGGGAGCTGTTTTTT

CDR3 length: 17
clone size: .
V gene: TRBV7-2
J gene: TRBJ2-1
D gene: TRBD2
CDR3 protein: CASSSSLAGAPYNEQFF
CDR3 DNA: TGTGCCAGCAGCTCTTCACTAGCGGGAGCCCCCTACAATGAGCAGTTCTTC